The TCR beta chain described here comes from a study of blood T cell repertoires in COVID-19. This clone was counted a few times. Its ends do not fully match the called genes, so a read error is possible. In the authors' workflow: Using reference gene primer amplification, nucleated cell counts were estimated. TCRdb's copy holds only in-frame clones and misses some; the assay was immunoSEQ multiplex PCR. V and J calls and clone size follow that table, whereas D and trimming were derived from the DNA. This sample yields 95,000 to 150,000 clones, of which roughly 88% are seen a single time; approximately 1.1% belongs to the top ten. The clonotype was recovered from a woman over 75 with acute or convalescent COVID-19. The sequencing sample was made of peripheral blood.

Written as DNA, the CDR3 is TGTGCCAGCAAGGCAGGCGCCTCTAAGTATGGCTACACCTTC. Translated, it gives CASKAGASKYGYTF. This chain links TRBV6-5 with TRBJ1-2; D call uncertain. The CDR3 covers 14 residues. Germline V gene lookup returns CDR1 MNHEY and CDR2 SVGAGI.